This T cell receptor beta chain appears in the sequencing data of a study of blood T cell repertoires in COVID-19 (dated by TCRdb to about 2020). Concerning the study at large: Samples from collaborators originated in the United States, Italy and Spain and spanned both the acute and convalescent phases of COVID-19. The repertoires were released in a freely available public database meant as a resource for research on the immune response to SARS-CoV-2. The dataset comprised deeply sampled blood TCRbeta repertoires from subjects exposed to, actively infected with, or recovered from COVID-19. The material from the prospective study consisted of cDNA or gDNA derived from T cells, B-cell-depleted T cells, or PBMCs. The samples were drawn from the first 160 participants of the ongoing ImmuneRACE study and from over a thousand subjects provided by 6 global collaborators. Where HLA class I and class II types were available, the types were taken from metadata supplied by the sample provider, not from assay-based typing. The sample metadata nearly always contained a de-identified subject ID, COVID-19 status, age in years and sex.

The immunoSEQ Assay, a bias-controlled multiplex PCR, was used to amplify TCRbeta CDR3 regions from genomic DNA. Per the source publication's procedure: Nucleated cell counts per sample were estimated from amplification of reference gene primers within the assay. Sequence reads were collapsed and filtered to measure the absolute abundance of every unique TCRbeta CDR3 rearrangement. Productive Simpson clonality was computed per sample as the square root of Simpson's diversity index over productive rearrangements. Sourced from immuneACCESS, this table was stored by TCRdb with only in-frame sequences that have V and J called. A share of the clones is absent; for the studies checked, an unresolved V gene accounts for under half, and the remainder has no known explanation. D and trimming were read from the DNA, whereas the V and J calls and clone size are those reported in that table. This sample gives some 240,000 clones in total; under 90% of them show up just once. The top ten hold under 5% of the sample.

Regarding this clone: Which antigen it targets is not known. No qualities accompany the bases; no much larger clone lies one base away.

Results the study describes overall, beyond this receptor: Clinical and demographic metadata were provided uncurated, with the amount varying by source and participant.

Reading from cysteine to phenylalanine, the CDR3 counts 17 amino acids. The CDR3 DNA has 51 bases and is translated from base 1. Ends trimmed: V by 4 bases, J by 8 bases; bases unmatched to a gene: 15. The CDR1 and CDR2 encoded by the germline V gene are SGHAT and FQNNGV. In the prospective study, participants were 18 to 89 years old, resided in about 25 geographic areas of the United States, and were enrolled through a virtual design. In the prospective study, cohorts were assigned on the basis of participant-reported clinical history obtained from a screening survey and a study questionnaire. Mobile phlebotomists in the prospective study collected whole blood, serum and a nasopharyngeal or oropharyngeal swab from every participant. Additional blood draws and questionnaires over an approximately two-month period could optionally be provided by prospective study participants. Blood samples from the prospective study were shipped frozen or at room temperature prior to DNA extraction.

Sequenced: PBMCs or T cells enriched from blood (not recorded which). The V gene is TRBV11-2 and the J gene is TRBJ2-1; 9 nucleotides in the junction match TRBD1. This clonotype was obtained from a man under 40 with acute COVID-19. The CDR3 sequence is CASSSALQGAFSDEQFF. Here is the DNA: TGTGCCAGCAGCTCAGCCTTACAGGGGGCCTTTAGCGATGAGCAGTTCTTC.